The clone carrying this T cell receptor (beta chain) was seen a handful of times. Its antigen is still unknown. This record belongs to a study of T cells after yellow fever vaccination. Across the study: The SMART-Seq v4 Ultra Low Input method served to prepare the low-cell-number fractions.

A universal primer site and UMIs were added as TCR cDNA was made by 5'RACE template switching. MiXCR, applied by TCRdb to the 5' RACE reads, yields one record per CDR3 protein. The sample lists hundreds of thousands of distinct CDR3 sequences, 8.7% seen once, with around 17% in the top ten. The germline gives CDR1 MNHEY, CDR2 SVGAGI. The CDR3 length is 12 residues. Between the trimmed V and J ends, which lost 4 bases and 8 bases, there was a span of 11 bases. Overall study results and limits: Post-booster samples contained most primary-vaccination clones (approximately 96% CD4, roughly 88% CD8).

The chain recombines TRBV6-5 with TRBJ1-1, with D possibly matching TRBD1 (5 bases). Source: PBMCs, taken on the day of the first yellow fever vaccination. This receptor was taken from a man aged 18-30 years who received the YFV17D yellow fever vaccine. CDR3 bases: TGTGCCAGCAGTTCAGGGTCCTTAGAAGCTTTCTTT. Translation: CASSSGSLEAFF.